The 17 T cell receptor beta chains below all came from one sample that was sequenced in a study of blood T cell repertoires in COVID-19. Clones were read by immunoSEQ multiplex PCR, and TCRdb kept only the in-frame ones, dropping some. Altogether fewer than 400,000 clones are present, about 86% being singletons, with the ten largest covering around 3%. The sample comprised peripheral blood. All receptors come from a man aged 30 to 45 with active or convalescent COVID-19.

V usage is TRBV28 and J usage is TRBJ1-1; 12 nucleotides agree with TRBD1. J lost 8 bases, V lost 6 bases, and 13 bases had no gene match. CDR3 length: 16 amino acids. Germline loops: CDR1 MDHEN, CDR2 SYDVKM. In DNA form, the CDR3 reads TGTGCCAGCAGATATGGGGGGACAGGGGGCGTCCCCGAAGCTTTCTTT. This codes for CASRYGGTGGVPEAFF.

The J gene is TRBJ2-5, the V gene TRBV7-2; D unclear. Per the germline V gene, CDR1 is SGHTA and CDR2 is FQGNSA. V lost 1 base and J 1 base, leaving 7 bases between the germline ends. The CDR3 sequence is 14 residues long. CDR3 coding DNA: TGTGCCAGCAGCTTAGGTTTCCTCCAAGAGACCCAGTACTTC. The encoded protein is CASSLGFLQETQYF.

The chain carries TRBV11-3 and TRBJ2-2; 10 bases are shared with TRBD1. V lost 5 bases, J lost 5 bases, and 5 bases stayed unmatched. The CDR3 length is 15 residues. Germline V gene sequence: CDR1 SGHNT, CDR2 YENEEA. The CDR3 region is CASSPPGQGTGELFF. CDR3 coding DNA: TGTGCCAGCAGCCCTCCGGGACAGGGGACCGGGGAGCTGTTTTTT.

The chain uses TRBV2 and TRBJ2-1, with D hard to call. Germline V gene data show CDR1 as SNHLY and CDR2 as FYNNEI. Trimming took off 3 bases at V and 7 bases at J, with 4 bases between the two ends. CDR3 length equals 11 residues. The CDR3 DNA sequence: TGTGCCAGCAGTGACCGGAATGAGCAGTTCTTC. Amino acid sequence: CASSDRNEQFF.

The chain recombines TRBV3-1 (or the pseudogene TRBV3-2) with TRBJ1-2; D gene unclear. V was shortened by 4 bases and J by 4 bases, with 13 bases between the two germline ends. The CDR3 contains 14 residues. Germline-derived CDR1 and CDR2 are LGHDT and YNNKEL (reference sequence). CDR3 amino acids: CASSRAGVLYGYTF. The CDR3 coding sequence is TGTGCCAGCAGCCGAGCGGGAGTGCTCTATGGCTACACCTTC.

The genes are TRBV28 and TRBJ2-3, with D unclear. Germline CDR1 MDHEN, CDR2 SYDVKM. V lost 8 bases, J lost 5 bases, and 8 bases lay in between. This CDR3 has 11 residues. CDR3: CASSYRDTQYF. The CDR3 DNA is TGTGCCAGCTCCTACAGAGATACGCAGTATTTT. Full variable domain (outside the CDR3, taken from reference TRBV28 and TRBJ2-3): DVKVTQSSRYLVKRTGEKVFLECVQDMDHENMFWYRQDPGLGLRLIYFSYDVKMKEKGDIPEGYSVSREKKERFSLILESASTNQTSMYLCASSYRDTQYFGPGTRLTVL.

This clone was seen only a few times. J is TRBJ1-5 and V is TRBV27; 7 bases agree with TRBD1. V was clipped by 3 bases and J by 8 bases; unmatched bases: 7. CDR3 length: 14 amino acids. In germline, CDR1 is MNHEY, CDR2 SMNVEV (reference sequence). The CDR3: CASSFIGGMEPQHF. Written as DNA, the CDR3 is TGTGCCAGCAGTTTTATAGGGGGCATGGAGCCCCAGCATTTT.

The V gene is TRBV2, the J gene TRBJ1-4, with D possibly being TRBD1 (5 bases). This CDR3 is built from 17 residues. CDR1 is SNHLY and CDR2 is FYNNEI in the germline V gene. The ends were cut back, 2 bases at V and 3 bases at J, with 16 bases in the middle. The CDR3 sequence is CASSELQGIISNEKLFF. CDR3 sequence (DNA): TGTGCCAGCAGTGAACTGCAGGGAATTATTTCTAATGAAAAACTGTTTTTT.

For the CDR3, the DNA is TGCGCCAGCAGCTTAAATGGGGCAGAAGAGACCCAGTACTTC. The encoded protein is CASSLNGAEETQYF. The chain uses TRBV5-1 and TRBJ2-5; possible D gene TRBD1, 5 bases. Germline assignment: CDR1 SGHRS and CDR2 YFSETQ. V was pared by 2 bases and J by 3 bases, with 11 bases between. This CDR3 region has 14 residues.

J is TRBJ2-2 and V is TRBV7-3; D ambiguous. Trimming took off 4 bases at V and 7 bases at J, with 13 bases between the two ends. There are 14 residues in the CDR3. Germline V CDR1 and CDR2: SGHTA, FQGTGA. Here the CDR3 DNA reads TGTGCCAGCAGCTCTTCTAATTCAGGCGGGGAGCTGTTTTTT. Translation: CASSSSNSGGELFF.

The chain's CDR3 is CASSQKPEPPNEQFF. The CDR3 DNA follows: TGCGCCAGCTCTCAAAAGCCCGAACCCCCCAATGAGCAGTTCTTC. The V call is TRBV5-1, the J call TRBJ2-1; D is unresolved. CDR3 length equals 15 residues. The ends were cut back, 7 bases at V and 6 bases at J, with 20 bases in the middle. Germline-derived CDR1 and CDR2 are SGHRS and YFSETQ.

This rearrangement joins TRBV30 to TRBJ2-5; no clear D gene. Trimming took off 0 bases at V and 5 bases at J, with 7 bases between the two ends. Looked up from germline, CDR1 is GTSNPN and CDR2 is SVGIG (reference sequence). The CDR3 covers 12 residues. The CDR3 loop reads CAWSVSRETQYF. CDR3 bases: TGTGCCTGGAGTGTCTCCCGGGAGACCCAGTACTTC.

The V gene is TRBV7-3, the J gene TRBJ2-3, with TRBD2 as a possible D gene (7 bases). The V end was cut by 3 bases, the J end by 2 bases, with 12 bases between. The CDR3 runs to 15 residues. Germline V gene sequence: CDR1 SGHTA, CDR2 FQGTGA. The CDR3 region has the DNA TGTGCCAGCAGCTTGCAGGGGAGGGACACAGATACGCAGTATTTT. This sequence encodes CASSLQGRDTDTQYF.

J is TRBJ2-7 and V is TRBV4-3, with D perhaps matching TRBD1 (6 bases). CDR3 length: 17 residues. The germline V and J ends were trimmed by 0 bases and 3 bases, with 18 bases remaining between them. The germline gives CDR1 LGHNA, CDR2 YSLEER. CDR3 nucleotide sequence: TGCGCCAGCAGCCAAGACAATTTCGGACAGCCAATCTACGAGCAGTACTTC. It translates to CASSQDNFGQPIYEQYF.

V and J are TRBV5-6 and TRBJ1-2, with 8 bases fitting TRBD1. The V gene end was trimmed by 2 bases and the J gene end by 7 bases; junction bases not matched to a gene: 13. The germline CDR1 and CDR2 sequences are SGHDT and YYEEEE. The length of the CDR3 is 16 residues. The CDR3 nucleotides read TGTGCCAGCAGCTTCGGGACAGGCCTCTTTGGGGCTGGCTACACCTTC. Translating it yields CASSFGTGLFGAGYTF.

In this sample, this clone turned up once. The chain recombines TRBV25-1 with TRBJ2-3, with D possibly TRBD1 on 5 matching bases. The germline V gene encodes CDR1 MGHDK and CDR2 SYGVNS. The CDR3 is made up of 15 amino acids. Deletions cut 3 bases from V and 0 bases from J, with 10 bases between. The CDR3: CASSEYGASTDTQYF. In nucleotides, the CDR3 is TGTGCCAGCAGTGAGTATGGGGCTAGCACAGATACGCAGTATTTT.

The chain recombines TRBV18 with TRBJ1-4, with D perhaps TRBD1 (6 bases). V shed 4 bases and J shed 4 bases, with 10 bases lying between them. The CDR3 is 14 amino acids. The germline gives CDR1 KGHSH, CDR2 LQKENI. Written as DNA, the CDR3 is TGTGCCAGCTCACAGGGCAGGGGTAATGAAAAACTGTTTTTT. It specifies CASSQGRGNEKLFF.